The rows below give T cell receptor beta chains drawn from one sample of a study of cytomegalovirus exposure and HLA in healthy donors. Measured with immunoSEQ multiplex PCR; TCRdb has only the in-frame clones, and not every one. The sample yields roughly 100,000 clones, roughly 82% seen once. Source material: PBMCs. These receptors came from a man aged 45-65 years in good health and CMV-seronegative. Each CDR3 is given with its conserved first and last residue. D genes are given only for firm matches. The size of a clone is reported for some rows only, either as once, few or many, or as a class for expanded clones.

j_gene,d_gene,abundance,v_gene,CDR3aa,CDR3nt
TRBJ2-2,NA,NA,TRBV5-1,CASSLVPGEDTGELFF,TGCGCCAGCAGCTTGGTCCCGGGGGAAGACACCGGGGAGCTGTTTTTT
TRBJ2-7,NA,few,TRBV7-2,CASSLRGETYEQYF,TGTGCCAGCAGTCTACGCGGGGAGACCTACGAGCAGTACTTC
TRBJ2-1,NA,NA,TRBV4-1,CASSQDTDSYEWNEQFF,TGCGCCAGCAGCCAAGACACGGACAGTTATGAATGGAATGAGCAGTTCTTC
TRBJ1-6,TRBD1,NA,TRBV28,CASSGGQGENSPLHF,TGTGCCAGCAGTGGAGGACAGGGGGAAAATTCACCCCTCCACTTT
TRBJ1-1,NA,NA,TRBV19,CASSVEGVNTEAFF,TGTGCCAGTAGTGTAGAAGGGGTTAACACTGAAGCTTTCTTT
TRBJ2-2,TRBD1,NA,TRBV29-1,CSVTNVQGGYTGELFF,TGCAGCGTCACCAACGTACAGGGGGGCTACACCGGGGAGCTGTTTTTT
TRBJ2-5,NA,few,TRBV27,CASSFSGRETQYF,TGTGCCAGCAGTTTTTCGGGGAGGGAGACCCAGTACTTC
TRBJ2-6,NA,NA,TRBV19,CASKGSSGANVLTF,TGTGCCAGTAAGGGGTCTTCTGGGGCCAACGTCCTGACTTTC
TRBJ1-1,TRBD1,once,TRBV30,CAWDRVEAFF,TGTGCCTGGGACAGGGTTGAAGCTTTCTTT
TRBJ1-4,TRBD1,NA,TRBV6-6,CASSYSTRTGNEKLFF,TGTGCCAGCAGTTACTCGACGCGGACAGGCAATGAAAAACTGTTTTTT
TRBJ1-4,TRBD1,NA,TRBV7-9,CASSPRQGKVNEKLFF,TGTGCCAGCAGCCCGAGACAGGGGAAGGTTAATGAAAAACTGTTTTTT
TRBJ2-5,NA,NA,TRBV18,CASSQAGLEQETQYF,TGTGCCAGCTCACAGGCGGGACTCGAACAAGAGACCCAGTACTTC
TRBJ2-7,TRBD1,NA,TRBV2,CASSRQGAPYEQYF,TGTGCCAGCAGTCGACAGGGGGCGCCCTACGAGCAGTACTTC
TRBJ1-2,NA,NA,TRBV27,CASSLTGNYGYTF,TGTGCCAGCAGTTTAACGGGGAACTATGGCTACACCTTC
TRBJ1-1,TRBD1,NA,TRBV7-9,CASSLAGTGRNTEAFF,TGTGCCAGCAGCTTAGCTGGGACAGGGAGGAACACTGAAGCTTTCTTT
TRBJ1-2,TRBD1,NA,TRBV6-6,CASSPGQGKYGYTF,TGTGCCAGCAGTCCCGGACAGGGCAAATATGGCTACACCTTC
TRBJ2-3,TRBD1,NA,TRBV5-1,CASDRTGGGDTQYF,TGCGCCAGCGATCGGACAGGGGGCGGGGATACGCAGTATTTT
TRBJ1-6,NA,NA,TRBV7-9,CASSSGLLAEDSPLHF,TGTGCCAGCAGCTCGGGACTCCTAGCCGAGGATTCACCCCTCCACTTT
TRBJ2-1,TRBD1,NA,TRBV5-4,CASSRWTGPPDEQFF,TGTGCCAGCAGCCGATGGACAGGGCCCCCCGATGAGCAGTTCTTC
TRBJ2-5,TRBD1,once,TRBV4-1,CASSQDPTGFTTQYF,TGCGCCAGCAGCCAAGACCCGACAGGGTTTACGACCCAGTACTTC
TRBJ1-1,NA,NA,TRBV12-5,CASGPEYQAEAFF,TGTGCTAGTGGTCCAGAATATCAAGCTGAAGCTTTCTTT
TRBJ1-3,NA,NA,TRBV18,CASSPPGNTIYF,TGTGCCAGCTCACCCCCGGGAAACACCATATATTTT
TRBJ1-5,NA,few,TRBV7-2,CASTPSPGGNQPQHF,TGTGCCAGCACCCCATCCCCAGGGGGCAATCAGCCCCAGCATTTT
TRBJ2-1,NA,NA,TRBV27,CASSPLDRLRDEQFF,TGTGCCAGCAGCCCACTCGACAGATTACGAGATGAGCAGTTCTTC
TRBJ1-4,TRBD1,NA,TRBV9,CASSEEGQGYEKLFF,TGTGCCAGCAGCGAGGAGGGACAGGGTTATGAAAAACTGTTTTTT
TRBJ2-1,TRBD1,NA,TRBV5-1,CASSRQGATYNEQFF,TGCGCCAGCAGTCGGCAGGGGGCAACCTACAATGAGCAGTTCTTC
TRBJ2-2,NA,NA,TRBV5-1,CASSLGQTNTGELFF,TGCGCCAGCAGCTTGGGACAGACGAACACCGGGGAGCTGTTTTTT
TRBJ1-5,NA,NA,TRBV4-3,CASSQNRVNSNQPQHF,TGCGCCAGCAGCCAAAACCGGGTCAATAGCAATCAGCCCCAGCATTTT
TRBJ1-5,NA,NA,TRBV6-1,CASSLHRNNQPQHF,TGTGCCAGCAGCCTACACAGGAATAATCAGCCCCAGCATTTT
TRBJ2-5,TRBD2,NA,TRBV18,CASSPSTSGVQETQYF,TGTGCCAGCTCACCGTCGACTAGCGGGGTGCAAGAGACCCAGTACTTC
TRBJ2-5,TRBD1,NA,TRBV11-3,CASSPTGIQETQYF,TGTGCCAGCAGCCCGACAGGGATTCAAGAGACCCAGTACTTC
TRBJ1-4,TRBD1,few,TRBV7-9,CSSSLEGRGLSNEKLFF,TGTTCCAGCAGCTTAGAAGGCAGGGGGCTTAGTAATGAAAAACTGTTTTTT
TRBJ1-3,TRBD1,NA,TRBV5-1,CASSLGDRSSGNTIYF,TGCGCCAGCAGCTTGGGGGACAGGAGCTCTGGAAACACCATATATTTT
TRBJ2-7,TRBD1,NA,TRBV10-2,CASSDAGTGSYEQYF,TGCGCCAGCAGTGACGCCGGGACAGGGAGTTACGAGCAGTACTTC
TRBJ2-3,TRBD1,NA,TRBV11-2,CASSLTRRGQSTDTQYF,TGTGCCAGCAGCTTAACGAGACGGGGACAGAGCACAGATACGCAGTATTTT
TRBJ1-3,NA,NA,TRBV14,CASAWGAGGNTIYF,TGTGCCAGCGCTTGGGGAGCGGGGGGAAACACCATATATTTT